The clone carrying this TCR beta chain was picked up many times. The hyperthyroidism patients had all been newly diagnosed, and their disease duration was under 2 months. Their ages ranged from 18 to 65 years. This entry comes from a study of T cells in Graves' hyperthyroidism and ophthalmopathy. Amplification of TCR beta CDR3 regions was performed using RNA transcripts as template. The HTBI set primed first-round TCR CDR3 RT-PCR. TCRdb passed the multiplex PCR reads through MiXCR, listing each CDR3 protein once. This sample yields roughly 380,000 distinct CDR3 sequences, of which about 20% are seen a single time; about 3.7% belongs to the top ten. This CDR3 contains 13 residues. Per germline, CDR1 SGHAT and CDR2 FQNNGV. V lost 5 bases and J lost 6, with 14 bases in between.

The clonotype comes from a woman aged 18-29 years with Graves' hyperthyroidism. This chain connects TRBV11-2 to TRBJ2-7; D is uncertain. Sequenced material: blood. DNA for the CDR3: TGTGCCAGCAGCCCCTCCTCGGTCGGCGAGCAGTACTTC. This gives the protein CASSPSSVGEQYF.